Listed below are T cell receptor beta chains from one sample, sequenced in a study of T cell responses to AZD1222 COVID-19 vaccine. Repertoires were generated with immunoSEQ multiplex PCR, while TCRdb's copy carries only in-frame clones and drops some. The table has tens of thousands of clones, roughly 87% seen once. The sequencing here drew on peripheral blood, taken on day 0 of AZD1222 vaccination. The source is an adult in good health. Both conserved end residues are trimmed from each CDR3.

j_call v_call cdr3_aa
TRBJ1-2 TRBV12-5 ASGLPDGQFPYGYT
TRBJ2-2 TRBV6-4 ANLRGGVDTGELF
TRBJ1-6 TRBV13 ASSIGQGGWTDSPLH
TRBJ2-2 TRBV13 ASGRGTGELF
TRBJ2-2 TRBV10-3 AISESGFGELF
TRBJ2-2 TRBV18 ASSPPGSGGRITGELF
TRBJ2-5 TRBV4-2 ASSQDLGETGETQY
TRBJ2-2 TRBV5-1 ASSPALNTGELF
TRBJ1-3 TRBV19 ASSTRGRSGNTIY
TRBJ1-2 TRBV14 ASSRTEYGYT
TRBJ1-2 TRBV19 ASSQGGTANYGYT
TRBJ1-4 TRBV6-5 ASSNRDRGVKLF
TRBJ2-7 TRBV2 ASSLAGGVYEQY
TRBJ2-1 TRBV25-1 ASRRAGGWEQF
TRBJ1-1 TRBV5-1 ASSPGSGTEAF
TRBJ2-3 TRBV11-3 ASTPGQARVTDTQY
TRBJ2-1 TRBV6-2/TRBV6-3 ASSYLENEQF
TRBJ1-2 TRBV28 ASSLGAQGYGYT
TRBJ2-2 TRBV9 ASSVESSVGTGELF
TRBJ1-5 TRBV2 ASNVRSAQPQH
TRBJ2-3 TRBV5-1 ASSLEGRGLDTQY
TRBJ1-2 TRBV19 ASKTGPTSGYT
TRBJ2-5 TRBV28 ASRTGGAEETQY
TRBJ2-3 TRBV4-2 ASSPKTGDTDTQY
TRBJ2-3 TRBV30 AWSVGTGADTQY
TRBJ1-5 TRBV6-1 ASSGSRGTGGIGQPQH
TRBJ2-2 TRBV5-5 ASSLGQGGTGELF
TRBJ2-5 TRBV29-1 SVLPSQVETQY
TRBJ1-5 TRBV7-9 ASSLFGRGEFDQPQH
TRBJ2-5 TRBV5-4 ASSYKAGGQETQY
TRBJ2-7 TRBV19 ASSTIAGSYEQY
TRBJ2-7 TRBV7-8 ASSLGPGAYEQY
TRBJ1-1 TRBV12-3/TRBV12-4 ASRGRRAF
TRBJ1-1 TRBV24-1 ATSVQGSTEAF
TRBJ2-1 TRBV24-1 ATSDWDGSSYNEQF
TRBJ2-7 TRBV5-4 ASSPGGGAYEQY
TRBJ1-4 TRBV11-1 ASSFEPREKLF